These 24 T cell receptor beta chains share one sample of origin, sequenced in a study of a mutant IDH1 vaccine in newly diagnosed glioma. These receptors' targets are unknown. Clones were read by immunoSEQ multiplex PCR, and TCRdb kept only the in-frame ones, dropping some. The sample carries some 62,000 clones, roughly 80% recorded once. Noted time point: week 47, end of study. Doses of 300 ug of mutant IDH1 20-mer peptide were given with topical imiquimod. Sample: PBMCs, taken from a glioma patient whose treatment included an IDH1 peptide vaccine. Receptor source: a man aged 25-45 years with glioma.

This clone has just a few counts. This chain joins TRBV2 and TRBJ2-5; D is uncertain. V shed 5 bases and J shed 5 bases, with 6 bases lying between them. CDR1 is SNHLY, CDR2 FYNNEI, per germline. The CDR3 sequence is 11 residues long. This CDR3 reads CASSQEETQYF. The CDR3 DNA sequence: TGTGCCAGCAGTCAAGAGGAGACCCAGTACTTC.

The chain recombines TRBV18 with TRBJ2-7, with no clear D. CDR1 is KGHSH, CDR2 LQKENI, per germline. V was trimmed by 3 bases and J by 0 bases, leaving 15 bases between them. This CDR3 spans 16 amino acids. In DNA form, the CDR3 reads TGTGCCAGCTCACCGTTCCAGGTCAAAAGCTCCTACGAGCAGTACTTC. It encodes CASSPFQVKSSYEQYF.

CDR3: CASSFSVSTDTQYF. The DNA for the CDR3 is TGTGCCAGCAGCTTTTCGGTTAGCACAGATACGCAGTATTTT. This chain joins TRBV7-2 and TRBJ2-3; D not resolved. This CDR3 is built from 14 residues. V was cut by 3 bases and J by 0 bases, with 7 bases left in between. Germline V gene data show CDR1 as SGHTA and CDR2 as FQGNSA.

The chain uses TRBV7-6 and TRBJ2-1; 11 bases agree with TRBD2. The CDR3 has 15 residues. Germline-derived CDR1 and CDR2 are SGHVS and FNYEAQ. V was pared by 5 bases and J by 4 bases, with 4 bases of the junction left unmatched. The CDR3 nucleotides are TGTGCCAGCAGCGAGGGACTAGCGGATTACAATGAGCAGTTCTTC. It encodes CASSEGLADYNEQFF.

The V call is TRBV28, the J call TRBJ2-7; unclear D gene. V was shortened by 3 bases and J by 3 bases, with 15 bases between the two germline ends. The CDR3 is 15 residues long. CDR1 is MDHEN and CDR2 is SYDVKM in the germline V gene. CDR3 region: CASSFQTSYRYEQYF. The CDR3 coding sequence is TGTGCCAGCAGTTTTCAGACGTCCTATCGCTACGAGCAGTACTTC. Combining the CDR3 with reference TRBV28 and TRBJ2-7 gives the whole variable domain DVKVTQSSRYLVKRTGEKVFLECVQDMDHENMFWYRQDPGLGLRLIYFSYDVKMKEKGDIPEGYSVSREKKERFSLILESASTNQTSMYLCASSFQTSYRYEQYFGPGTRLTVT.

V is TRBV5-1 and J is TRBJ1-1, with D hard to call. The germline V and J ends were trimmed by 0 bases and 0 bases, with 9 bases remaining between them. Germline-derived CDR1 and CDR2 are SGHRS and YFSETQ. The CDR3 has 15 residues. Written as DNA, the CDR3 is TGCGCCAGCAGCTTGGACAGCCAGTTGAACACTGAAGCTTTCTTT. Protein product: CASSLDSQLNTEAFF.

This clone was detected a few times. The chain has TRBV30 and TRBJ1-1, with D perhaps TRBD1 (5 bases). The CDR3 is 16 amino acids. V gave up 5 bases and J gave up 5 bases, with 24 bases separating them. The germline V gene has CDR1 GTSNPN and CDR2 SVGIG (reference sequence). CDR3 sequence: CAWDLSGTPRGTEAFF. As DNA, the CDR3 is TGTGCCTGGGACCTTTCCGGCACCCCAAGGGGTACTGAAGCTTTCTTT.

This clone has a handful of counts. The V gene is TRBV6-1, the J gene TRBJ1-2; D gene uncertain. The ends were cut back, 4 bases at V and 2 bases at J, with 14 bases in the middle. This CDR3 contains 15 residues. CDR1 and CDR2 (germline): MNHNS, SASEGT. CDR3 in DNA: TGTGCCAGCAGTGCCGATTGGATCGGCAACTATGGCTACACCTTC. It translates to CASSADWIGNYGYTF.

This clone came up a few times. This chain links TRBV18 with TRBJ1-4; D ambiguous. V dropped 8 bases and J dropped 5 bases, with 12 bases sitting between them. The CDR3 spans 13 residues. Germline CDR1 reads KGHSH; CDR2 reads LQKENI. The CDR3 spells CASQRSTNEKLFF. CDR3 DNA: TGTGCCAGCCAGAGGAGTACCAATGAAAAACTGTTTTTT.

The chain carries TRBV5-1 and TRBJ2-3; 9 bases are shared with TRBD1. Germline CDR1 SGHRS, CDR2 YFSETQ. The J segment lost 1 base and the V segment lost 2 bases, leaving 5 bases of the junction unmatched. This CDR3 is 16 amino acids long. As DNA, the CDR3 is TGCGCCAGCAGCTTAACAGGGGGCGCCGGCACAGATACGCAGTATTTT. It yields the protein CASSLTGGAGTDTQYF.

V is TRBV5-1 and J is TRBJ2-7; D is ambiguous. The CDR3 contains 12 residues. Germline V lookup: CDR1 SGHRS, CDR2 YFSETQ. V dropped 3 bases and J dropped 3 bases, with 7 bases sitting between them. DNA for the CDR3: TGCGCCAGCAGCTACTCAGACTACGAGCAGTACTTC. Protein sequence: CASSYSDYEQYF. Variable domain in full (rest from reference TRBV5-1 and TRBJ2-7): KAGVTQTPRYLIKTRGQQVTLSCSPISGHRSVSWYQQTPGQGLQFLFEYFSETQRNKGNFPGRFSGRQFSNSRSEMNVSTLELGDSALYLCASSYSDYEQYFGPGTRLTVT.

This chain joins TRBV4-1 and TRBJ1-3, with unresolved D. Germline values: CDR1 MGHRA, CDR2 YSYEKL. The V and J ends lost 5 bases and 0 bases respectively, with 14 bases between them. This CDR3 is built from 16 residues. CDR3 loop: CASSSSLSSSGNTIYF. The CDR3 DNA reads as TGCGCCAGCAGCTCTAGTCTATCGAGCTCTGGAAACACCATATATTTT.

The CDR3 loop is CASTNGGGRNQPQHF. CDR3 nucleotide sequence: TGTGCCAGCACCAATGGAGGGGGCCGCAATCAGCCCCAGCATTTT. The rearrangement links TRBV6-6 to TRBJ1-5, with 7 bases that match TRBD1. CDR1 is MNHNY and CDR2 is SVGAGI in the germline V gene (reference sequence). The ends lost 7 bases at V and 2 bases at J; junction bases unmatched: 8. CDR3 length: 15 residues.

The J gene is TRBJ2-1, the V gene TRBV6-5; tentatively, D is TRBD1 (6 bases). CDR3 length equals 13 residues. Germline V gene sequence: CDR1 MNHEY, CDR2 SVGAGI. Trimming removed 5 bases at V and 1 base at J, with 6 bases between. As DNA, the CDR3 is TGTGCCAGCAGTGGGACATCCTACAATGAGCAGTTCTTC. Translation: CASSGTSYNEQFF.

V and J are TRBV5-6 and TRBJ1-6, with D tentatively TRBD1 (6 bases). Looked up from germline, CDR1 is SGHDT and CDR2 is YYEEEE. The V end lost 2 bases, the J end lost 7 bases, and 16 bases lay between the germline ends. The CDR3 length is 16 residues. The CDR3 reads CASSLLSGEINSPLHF. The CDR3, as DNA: TGTGCCAGCAGCTTACTATCAGGGGAAATAAATTCACCCCTCCACTTT.

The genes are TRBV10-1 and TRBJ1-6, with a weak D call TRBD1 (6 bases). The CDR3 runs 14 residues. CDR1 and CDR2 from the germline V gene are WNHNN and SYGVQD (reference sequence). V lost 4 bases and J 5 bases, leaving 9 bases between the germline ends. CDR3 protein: CASSGGQDNSPLHF. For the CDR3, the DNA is TGCGCCAGCAGTGGGGGGCAGGATAATTCACCCCTCCACTTT.

CDR3 in amino acids: CASSFSTDPNYGYTF. The CDR3 nucleotides are TGTGCCAGCAGCTTTTCGACAGACCCTAACTATGGCTACACCTTC. This chain joins TRBV7-8 and TRBJ1-2, with D possibly TRBD1 on 5 matching bases. V was pared by 3 bases and J by 0 bases, with 11 bases between. This CDR3 has 15 amino acids. Germline assignment: CDR1 SGHVS and CDR2 FQNEAQ. The full variable domain, rest sourced from reference TRBV7-8 and TRBJ1-2, is GAGVSQSPRYKVAKRGQDVALRCDPISGHVSLFWYQQALGQGPEFLTYFQNEAQLDKSGLPSDRFFAERPEGSVSTLKIQRTQQEDSAVYLCASSFSTDPNYGYTFGSGTRLTVV.

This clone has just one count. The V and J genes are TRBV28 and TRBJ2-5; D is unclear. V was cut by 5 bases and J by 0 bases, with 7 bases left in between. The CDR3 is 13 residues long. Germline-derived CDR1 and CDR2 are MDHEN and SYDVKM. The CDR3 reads CASSPQYQETQYF. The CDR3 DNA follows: TGTGCCAGCAGTCCCCAGTACCAAGAGACCCAGTACTTC.

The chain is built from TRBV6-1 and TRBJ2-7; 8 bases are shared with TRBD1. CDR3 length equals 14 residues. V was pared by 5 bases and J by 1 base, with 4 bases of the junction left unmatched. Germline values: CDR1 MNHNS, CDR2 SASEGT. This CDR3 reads CASSTDRVSYEQYF. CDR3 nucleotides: TGTGCCAGCAGTACGGACAGGGTTTCCTACGAGCAGTACTTC.

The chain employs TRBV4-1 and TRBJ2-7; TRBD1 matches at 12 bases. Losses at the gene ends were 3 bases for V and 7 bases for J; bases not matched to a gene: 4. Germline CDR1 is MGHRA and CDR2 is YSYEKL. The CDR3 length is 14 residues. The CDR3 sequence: CASSQGQGAREQYF. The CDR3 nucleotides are TGCGCCAGCAGCCAGGGACAGGGGGCGAGGGAGCAGTACTTC.

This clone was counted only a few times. The CDR3 loop reads CASSLEGGTAQPQHF. Here the CDR3 DNA reads TGTGCCAGCAGCTTGGAAGGGGGGACTGCTCAGCCCCAGCATTTT. The chain uses TRBV5-8 and TRBJ1-5, with D possibly TRBD1 on 6 matching bases. Trimming left V 0 bases short and J 6 bases short, with 13 bases between. This CDR3 spans 15 amino acids. Germline V gene data show CDR1 as SGHTS and CDR2 as YDEGEE. The full variable domain, with the rest looked up from reference TRBV5-8 and TRBJ1-5, is EAGVTQSPTHLIKTRGQQATLRCSPISGHTSVYWYQQALGLGLQFLLWYDEGEERNRGNFPPRFSGRQFPNYSSELNVNALELEDSALYLCASSLEGGTAQPQHFGDGTRLSIL.

CDR3 nucleotides: TGCGCCAGCAGCTTGTTGACTGAGGACAGATTCTATGGCTACACCTTC. The encoded protein is CASSLLTEDRFYGYTF. The rearrangement uses TRBV5-1 and TRBJ1-2, with D tentatively TRBD1 (6 bases). Germline V gene data show CDR1 as SGHRS and CDR2 as YFSETQ. V was cut by 1 base and J by 4 bases, with 17 bases left in between. The CDR3 spans 16 residues.

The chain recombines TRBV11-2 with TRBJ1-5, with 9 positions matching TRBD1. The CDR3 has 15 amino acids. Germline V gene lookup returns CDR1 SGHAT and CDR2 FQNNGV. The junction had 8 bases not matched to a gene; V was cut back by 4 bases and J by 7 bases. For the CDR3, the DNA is TGTGCCAGCAGCTCCAACAGGGGGCCGGACCAGCCCCAGCATTTT. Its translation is CASSSNRGPDQPQHF.

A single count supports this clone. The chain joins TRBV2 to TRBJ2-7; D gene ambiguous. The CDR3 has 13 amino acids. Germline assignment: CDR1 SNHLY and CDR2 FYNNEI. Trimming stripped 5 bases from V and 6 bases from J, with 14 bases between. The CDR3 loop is CASSLGREVEQYF. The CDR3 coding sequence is TGTGCCAGCAGTTTAGGACGAGAGGTCGAGCAGTACTTC.